The clone carrying this T cell receptor (beta chain) was counted between two and nine times. Using its own MiXCR run on the RT-PCR reads, TCRdb lists one record per CDR3 protein. The data contain 500,000 to 550,000 distinct CDR3 sequences, more than 7% of them singletons. The sample belongs to a study of response to subunit inactivated influenza vaccine. Trimming shortened V by 1 base and J by 7 bases, and 16 bases separated the two germline ends. CDR3 length: 15 amino acids. CDR1 and CDR2 from the germline V gene are SGHDN and FVKESK. Sequences were derived from PBMCs from blood, sampled less than 30 months after vaccination. The chain is built from TRBV14 and TRBJ1-2, with D tentatively TRBD1 (6 bases). This TCR derives from a man between 45 and 75 years old who received an inactivated influenza vaccine. DNA of the CDR3: TGTGCCAGCAGCCAAGTCAACAGGGAATTAGGTGGCTACACCTTC. Translated, it gives CASSQVNRELGGYTF.